Shown below are 10 T cell receptor beta chains from a single sample sequenced in a study of CD8 T cells in ankylosing spondylitis. One entry per CDR3 protein, called by TCRdb with MiXCR from the 5' RACE reads. The sample contains hundreds of thousands of distinct CDR3 sequences, 20% of which appear only once. The sequenced material came from blood, either unsorted or a sorted T cell fraction (not recorded which). These receptors were obtained from a male donor with ankylosing spondylitis or in good health (not recorded which).

This clonotype occurred a few times. This rearrangement joins TRBV9 to TRBJ2-7; D is undetermined. V lost 0 bases to trimming and J lost 3 bases, with 7 bases between them. This CDR3 is 13 amino acids long. Germline V lookup: CDR1 SGDLS, CDR2 YYNGEE. The CDR3 DNA reads as TGTGCCAGCAGCGTAGATATCGGCTACGAGCAGTACTTC. Its translation: CASSVDIGYEQYF. Drawing the rest from reference TRBV9 and TRBJ2-7, the complete variable domain is DSGVTQTPKHLITATGQRVTLRCSPRSGDLSVYWYQQSLDQGLQFLIQYYNGEERAKGNILERFSAQQFPDLHSELNLSSLELGDSALYFCASSVDIGYEQYFGPGTRLTVT.

This clonotype was seen a few times. The gene calls are TRBV29-1 and TRBJ2-2, with no clear D. CDR3 size: 13 residues. V dropped 0 bases and J dropped 4 bases, with 6 bases sitting between them. Per germline, CDR1 SQVTM and CDR2 ANQGSEA. CDR3 nucleotides: TGCAGCGTTGAAGATAGGACCACCGGGGAGCTGTTTTTT. Its protein is CSVEDRTTGELFF.

The V call is TRBV5-1, the J call TRBJ1-2, with D unresolved. The CDR3 length is 12 residues. V dropped 4 bases and J dropped 8 bases, with 12 bases sitting between them. CDR1 is SGHRS, CDR2 YFSETQ, per germline. The CDR3 here is CASSQPGLGYTF. The CDR3 nucleotides are TGCGCCAGCAGCCAGCCGGGTTTAGGCTACACCTTC.

This clonotype was counted only a few times. V and J are TRBV27 and TRBJ2-3; weak D call: TRBD2 (5 bases). Germline CDR1 is MNHEY and CDR2 is SMNVEV (reference sequence). The CDR3 totals 13 residues. With 8 bases removed from V and 0 bases from J, the gap between germline ends came to 9 bases. The CDR3 DNA reads as TGTGCCAGCGGGCGGGTAAGCACAGATACGCAGTATTTT. It translates to CASGRVSTDTQYF.

This clonotype was counted once. The DNA of the CDR3 is TGTGCCAGCAGTTCCTGGGACAGGAACACCGGGGAGCTGTTTTTT. Encoded protein: CASSSWDRNTGELFF. This chain connects TRBV12-3 or TRBV12-4 to TRBJ2-2; 7 positions match TRBD1. Trimming took 4 bases from V and 1 from J; bases not matched to a gene: 3. This CDR3 spans 15 amino acids.

The gene calls are TRBV25-1 and TRBJ2-3, with 8 bases lining up with TRBD1. This CDR3 is built from 15 residues. Germline-derived CDR1 and CDR2 are MGHDK and SYGVNS. Germline trimming cut 1 base from V and 3 bases from J; bases unmatched to any gene: 3. In DNA form, the CDR3 reads TGTGCCAGCAGTGAATCGGACAGGGATACAGATACGCAGTATTTT. Translating it yields CASSESDRDTDTQYF.

This clonotype was found a few times. The chain combines TRBV9 with TRBJ2-5, with TRBD1 matching 8 bases. This CDR3 region has 13 residues. V shed 5 bases, J shed 4 bases, and the junction held 4 bases outside the gene matches. The germline V gene encodes CDR1 SGDLS and CDR2 YYNGEE. CDR3 sequence (DNA): TGTGCCAGCAGTCGAGGGACAGGAGAGACCCAGTACTTC. Protein sequence: CASSRGTGETQYF.

The rearrangement links TRBV12-3 or TRBV12-4 to TRBJ2-5, with 13 nucleotides matching TRBD2. The J segment lost 5 bases and the V segment lost 4 bases, leaving 4 bases of the junction unmatched. The CDR3 length is 15 residues. The CDR3 reads CASSSGLAGVETQYF. The DNA for the CDR3 is TGTGCCAGCAGTTCAGGACTAGCGGGGGTGGAGACCCAGTACTTC.

The V call is TRBV2, the J call TRBJ1-1; D call uncertain. The V and J ends lost 10 bases and 2 bases respectively, with 11 bases between them. The CDR3 totals 12 residues. Germline assignment: CDR1 SNHLY and CDR2 FYNNEI. The CDR3 reads CAIPTVNTEAFF. In nucleotides, the CDR3 is TGTGCCATTCCGACGGTCAACACTGAAGCTTTCTTT. Drawing the rest from reference TRBV2 and TRBJ1-1, the complete variable domain is EPEVTQTPSHQVTQMGQEVILRCVPISNHLYFYWYRQILGQKVEFLVSFYNNEISEKSEIFDDQFSVERPDGSNFTLKIRSTKLEDSAMYFCAIPTVNTEAFFGQGTRLTVV.

This clonotype was found many times. This chain connects TRBV20-1 to TRBJ2-5; maybe TRBD2 (7 bases). The germline V and J ends were trimmed by 3 bases and 5 bases, with 13 bases remaining between them. The CDR3 length is 13 residues. Looked up from germline, CDR1 is DFQATT and CDR2 is SNEGSKA (reference sequence). This CDR3 is CSASGGLVETQYF. CDR3 DNA: TGCAGTGCTAGCGGGGGGCTTGTGGAGACCCAGTACTTC.